Below are 22 T cell receptor beta chains sequenced from a single sample in a study of Graves' ophthalmopathy and Graves' hyperthyroidism. Amplification of TCR beta CDR3 regions used RNA transcripts. The first-round RT-PCR employed HTBI primers together with the Qiagen OneStep RT-PCR kit. A multiplex PCR was then performed as the second round. TCRdb called the multiplex PCR reads again in MiXCR, with one record for every CDR3 protein. The sample has about 410,000 distinct CDR3 sequences, around 19% seen once. The sample was peripheral blood. All receptors come from a woman aged 18-29 years with Graves' ophthalmopathy.

This clonotype was counted many times. V usage is TRBV20-1 and J usage is TRBJ2-2; unclear D gene. The CDR3 has 15 amino acids. Germline V gives CDR1 DFQATT, CDR2 SNEGSKA (reference sequence). V was trimmed by 3 bases and J by 6 bases, leaving 17 bases between them. In DNA, the CDR3 is TGCAGTGCTAGGCCCCCCGGAGAAGTCGCCGGGGAGCTGTTTTTT. Translated: CSARPPGEVAGELFF.

The CDR3 protein is CSAQGRGGEQYF. DNA for the CDR3: TGCAGCGCTCAAGGACGCGGCGGGGAGCAGTACTTC. The rearrangement links TRBV29-1 to TRBJ2-7; D is perhaps TRBD2 (5 bases). There are 12 residues in the CDR3. The V and J ends lost 7 bases and 7 bases respectively, with 17 bases between them. In germline, CDR1 is SQVTM, CDR2 ANQGSEA.

In its sample, this clonotype was seen many times. This sequence joins TRBV7-3 and TRBJ1-1, with D unresolved. Germline V gene lookup returns CDR1 SGHTA and CDR2 FQGTGA. V lost 3 bases, J lost 0 bases, and 14 bases lay in between. This CDR3 contains 16 residues. The CDR3 loop reads CASSFSHGIMNTEAFF. DNA of the CDR3: TGTGCCAGCAGCTTTTCACATGGGATAATGAACACTGAAGCTTTCTTT.

This clonotype was counted many times. This chain links TRBV28 with TRBJ1-1; D may be TRBD1 (6 bases). This CDR3 region has 16 residues. Germline CDR1 MDHEN, CDR2 SYDVKM. V lost 3 bases and J 2 bases, leaving 16 bases between the germline ends. The chain's CDR3 is CASSLWPRGHNTEAFF. Here the CDR3 DNA reads TGTGCCAGCAGTTTGTGGCCCCGGGGACATAACACTGAAGCTTTCTTT.

This clonotype was found many times. The chain has TRBV7-2 and TRBJ1-5, with D perhaps matching TRBD1 (5 bases). The germline V and J ends were trimmed by 5 bases and 2 bases, with 13 bases remaining between them. The CDR3 consists of 15 residues. Per the germline V gene, CDR1 is SGHTA and CDR2 is FQGNSA. CDR3 DNA: TGTGCCAGCAGCCTTTATCAGGGAGGCAATCAGCCCCAGCATTTT. Translating gives CASSLYQGGNQPQHF.

The CDR3 is CASGWARDEQYF. The CDR3 nucleotides read TGTGCTAGTGGTTGGGCCCGGGACGAGCAGTACTTC. The V and J genes are TRBV12-5 and TRBJ2-7; no definite D call. Deletions cut 4 bases from V and 5 bases from J, with 9 bases between. There are 12 residues in the CDR3. Per the germline V gene, CDR1 is LGHNT and CDR2 is FRNRAP.

This clonotype was recorded at least ten times. The chain combines TRBV7-2 with TRBJ2-7; D remains unclear. The CDR3 contains 15 residues. V shed 5 bases and J shed 2 bases, with 16 bases lying between them. Germline values: CDR1 SGHTA, CDR2 FQGNSA. CDR3 nucleotides: TGTGCCAGCAGCCTATCCCCCGGCCAGGCCTACGAGCAGTACTTC. Protein: CASSLSPGQAYEQYF.

This clonotype has a count of ten or more. V is TRBV28 and J is TRBJ1-3; no clear D. Trimming shortened V by 3 bases and J by 0 bases, and 6 bases separated the two germline ends. The CDR3 has 14 amino acids. CDR1 is MDHEN and CDR2 is SYDVKM in the germline V gene. CDR3 sequence (DNA): TGTGCCAGCAGTTTGGCCATCTCTGGAAACACCATATATTTT. Translated: CASSLAISGNTIYF.

This clonotype occurred many times. The V call is TRBV9, the J call TRBJ2-5; 9 bases map to TRBD2. Germline CDR1 is SGDLS and CDR2 is YYNGEE. This CDR3 contains 15 residues. The V and J ends lost 3 bases and 5 bases, in that order; junction bases with no gene match: 8. The CDR3 DNA sequence: TGTGCCAGCAGCGGCGGACTAGCGAGTAGGGAGACCCAGTACTTC. Its translation: CASSGGLASRETQYF.

In this sample, this clonotype turned up many times. The rearrangement uses TRBV20-1 and TRBJ2-4; 8 nucleotides agree with TRBD1. The V gene's germline CDR1 is DFQATT and CDR2 SNEGSKA (reference sequence). Trimming at V came to 6 bases and at J to 0 bases, leaving 7 bases not matched to a gene. This CDR3 comprises 15 residues. In DNA form, the CDR3 reads TGCAGTGCCACCCCAGGGGGCACAGCCAAAAACATTCAGTACTTC. This encodes CSATPGGTAKNIQYF.

The V call is TRBV29-1, the J call TRBJ2-2; no firm D call. The germline gives CDR1 SQVTM, CDR2 ANQGSEA. V was shortened by 2 bases and J by 2 bases, with 6 bases between the two germline ends. The CDR3 runs to 13 residues. This chain's CDR3 is CSVEWDNTGELFF. CDR3 sequence (DNA): TGCAGCGTTGAATGGGATAACACCGGGGAGCTGTTTTTT.

This clonotype was counted many times. This chain links TRBV10-3 with TRBJ1-6; possibly TRBD1 for D (6 bases). This CDR3 has 15 amino acids. CDR1 is ENHRY and CDR2 is SYGVKD in the germline V gene. Trimming removed 4 bases at V and 6 bases at J, with 13 bases between. CDR3 in amino acids: CAISGRGGINSPLHF. In DNA form, the CDR3 reads TGTGCCATCAGTGGGCGAGGGGGAATTAATTCACCCCTCCACTTT.

V is TRBV12-5 and J is TRBJ1-2; D is unclear. Germline V gene lookup returns CDR1 LGHNT and CDR2 FRNRAP. CDR3 length: 16 amino acids. Trimming removed 0 bases at V and 3 bases at J, with 14 bases between. This CDR3 is CASGLVRPERDYGYTF. The CDR3 region has the DNA TGTGCTAGTGGTTTGGTCCGACCAGAGAGGGACTATGGCTACACCTTC. The variable domain in full, with the rest retrieved from reference TRBV12-5 and TRBJ1-2, is DARVTQTPRHKVTEMGQEVTMRCQPILGHNTVFWYRQTMMQGLELLAYFRNRAPLDDSGMPKDRFSAEMPDATLATLKIQPSEPRDSAVYFCASGLVRPERDYGYTFGSGTRLTVV.

This clonotype was counted at least ten times. The gene calls are TRBV9 and TRBJ2-7, with D unclear. In germline, CDR1 is SGDLS, CDR2 YYNGEE. The CDR3 contains 13 residues. V was cut by 0 bases and J by 3 bases, with 7 bases left in between. CDR3 sequence reads: CASSVADYYEQYF. CDR3 DNA: TGTGCCAGCAGCGTAGCAGATTACTACGAGCAGTACTTC.

This clonotype was recorded many times. V gene TRBV6-2 or TRBV6-3 combines with J gene TRBJ2-7; D ambiguous. Germline lookup yields CDR1 MNHEY and CDR2 SVGEGT. Trimming left V 8 bases short and J 3 bases short, with 11 bases between. The CDR3 has 12 residues. The CDR3 spells CASYGRSYEQYF. The CDR3 DNA is TGTGCCAGCTACGGGCGGAGCTACGAGCAGTACTTC.

This clonotype was recorded a few times. CDR3 residues: CASSPDLAGGAHEQYF. Written as DNA, the CDR3 is TGTGCCAGCTCACCGGATTTGGCGGGAGGGGCCCACGAGCAGTACTTC. This chain connects TRBV18 to TRBJ2-7; 9 nucleotides align to TRBD2. The CDR3 runs 16 residues. The V gene's germline CDR1 is KGHSH and CDR2 LQKENI. With 3 bases clipped from V and 5 bases from J, the junction kept 11 bases outside the gene matches.

In this sample, this clonotype turned up many times. In nucleotides, the CDR3 is TGTGCCAGCAGCCAAGATTGGGGGGACGACACTGAAGCTTTCTTT. Its protein is CASSQDWGDDTEAFF. This chain links TRBV3-1 with TRBJ1-1, with D tentatively TRBD1 (5 bases). Deletions cut 0 bases from V and 3 bases from J, with 11 bases between. Germline loops: CDR1 LGHDT, CDR2 YNNKEL (reference sequence). CDR3 length equals 15 residues.

This clonotype was counted ten times or more. The genes are TRBV19 and TRBJ2-3, with a tentative D call TRBD1 (5 bases). Trimming removed 5 bases from V and 5 bases from J, with 14 bases in between. This CDR3 is 14 amino acids long. Germline CDR1 and CDR2: LNHDA and SQIVND (reference sequence). CDR3 residues: CASSPTGLVDTQYF. DNA of the CDR3: TGTGCCAGTAGTCCAACAGGTTTAGTAGATACGCAGTATTTT.

This clonotype was seen ten or more times. This chain uses TRBV20-1 with TRBJ1-1, with D possibly TRBD1 on 5 matching bases. In germline, CDR1 is DFQATT, CDR2 SNEGSKA (reference sequence). The CDR3 is 15 residues long. Trimming pared 3 bases from V and 1 base from J, leaving 15 bases between. Here the CDR3 reads CSARGDSLANTEAFF. CDR3 DNA sequence: TGCAGTGCTAGGGGCGACAGTTTGGCGAACACTGAAGCTTTCTTT.

This clonotype occurred many times. The rearrangement links TRBV6-5 to TRBJ1-3; 9 nucleotides match TRBD1. The CDR3 totals 16 residues. Trimming removed 2 bases from V and 4 bases from J; junction bases left unmatched: 6. Germline CDR1 is MNHEY and CDR2 is SVGAGI. The CDR3 nucleotides are TGTGCCAGCAGTTACGGAGACAGGGGGTACGGAAACACCATATATTTT. Translation: CASSYGDRGYGNTIYF.

This clonotype was seen ten or more times. A much larger clone is a single base away; this may be a read error. The chain couples TRBV6-1 to TRBJ2-5; D perhaps matches TRBD2 (6 bases). CDR1 MNHNS and CDR2 SASEGT come from the germline V gene. The CDR3 spans 13 residues. The CDR3, as DNA: TGTGCCAGCCGGCCTACGCCCCGGGAGACCCTGTACTTC. The encoded protein is CASRPTPRETLYF.

This clonotype was seen many times. The chain combines TRBV6-1 with TRBJ2-7, with D maybe TRBD2 (7 bases). Between the trimmed V and J ends, which lost 5 bases and 12 bases, there was a span of 14 bases. Germline CDR1 is MNHNS and CDR2 is SASEGT. This CDR3 has 11 amino acids. CDR3 sequence reads: CASSPDRGAYF. Written as DNA, the CDR3 is TGTGCCAGCAGTCCAGACCGGGGGGCGTACTTC.